This entry concerns a single TCR beta chain. No antigen is known for it. Libraries were prepared by immunoSEQ multiplex PCR; TCRdb keeps only in-frame clonotypes and omits some of them. This sample has about 1.5 million clones; approximately 98% occur once, and the top ten carry 0.4% to 0.45%. CD4+ cells were split into CD45RA+ naive and CD45RA-negative memory subsets. The sample comes from a study of shared clonotypes between healthy human individuals. The wider study: The donor pool was made up of a couple of women and a few men aged 18 to 49.

Study outcomes and limitations: What naive subsets generally showed was a larger estimated richness than memory subsets showed.

The CDR3 is 15 residues long. The V gene lost 4 bases and the J gene lost 4 bases, with 16 bases spanning the gap. In germline, CDR1 is SGHNT, CDR2 YYREEE (reference sequence). The chain links TRBV5-4 to TRBJ2-3; tentatively, D is TRBD2 (6 bases). Sequenced sample: naive CD4+ T cells sorted from blood. The subset is: CD45RA+ positively selected. The TCR sequence derives from a man aged 25-45 years in good health. Written as DNA, the CDR3 is TGTGCCAGCAGCACTAGCATGGGTGGTGCAGATACGCAGTATTTT. It yields the protein CASSTSMGGADTQYF.